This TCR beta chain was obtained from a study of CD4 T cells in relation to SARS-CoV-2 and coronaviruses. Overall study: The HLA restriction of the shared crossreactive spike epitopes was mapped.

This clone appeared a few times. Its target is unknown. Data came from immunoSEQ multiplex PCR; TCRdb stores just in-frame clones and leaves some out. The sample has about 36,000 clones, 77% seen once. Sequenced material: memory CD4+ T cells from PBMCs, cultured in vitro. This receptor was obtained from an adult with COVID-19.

The CDR3 coding sequence is TGCGCCAGCAGCTTCTACAGGGGGCAGGACTCACCCCTCCACTTT. Translation gives CASSFYRGQDSPLHF. The rearrangement uses TRBV5-1 and TRBJ1-6; 9 bases map to TRBD1. The CDR3 is 15 amino acids. Trimming took 2 bases from V and 10 from J; bases not matched to a gene: 7. Germline-derived CDR1 and CDR2 are SGHRS and YFSETQ.